This TCR beta chain emerged from a study of T-cell memory formation after mild COVID-19 (dated by TCRdb to the early 2020s). As for the study more broadly: TCR sequence clusters from the two donors were found to be largely donor specific. Longitudinal TCRalpha and TCRbeta repertoire sequencing tracked T-cell clones expanding and contracting after mild COVID-19 in a couple of donors. The cohort comprised two young, previously healthy adult volunteers, one female and one male. What the work shows at the level of the full study, not this receptor alone: Some responding clones were detected in pre-infection memory, suggesting pre-existing cross-reactive memory T cells joined the SARS-CoV-2 response. The second-wave clones that peaked on day 37 were not confirmed to be SARS-CoV-2 specific. Clones contracting from day 15 to 85 had balanced CD4/CD8 phenotypes, while a second wave expanding from day 15 to 37 was biased towards CD4+. Only two mild cases were covered by the study, and larger cohorts that include severe cases with pre-infection samples were considered necessary. Contracting CD4+ clones appeared mostly in the CM and EM memory subsets, whereas CD8+ clones were enriched in EMRA.

Ficoll-Paque density gradient centrifugation was the method used to isolate PBMCs. Ten or more counts support this clonotype. The antigen it binds to is not known. Per-base quality was not reported, and no clone a single base away is much larger than it. From the cysteine through the phenylalanine, the CDR3 covers 14 amino acids. Of all the DNA, just the CDR3 is kept, 42 bases in frame from base 1. V loses 2 bases of germline sequence and J loses 1 base, and the interval between the two ends is 9 bases. In the germline V gene, CDR1 corresponds to SGHRS and CDR2 to YFSETQ. The sequencing machine was an Illumina NovaSeq 6000. TCRalpha and TCRbeta cDNA libraries were built by 5'RACE with constant-segment primers, adding sample barcodes and unique molecular identifiers. Trizol reagent was used to extract RNA from every sample. Amplification of the libraries took two PCR steps, and the second step added a second sample barcode plus Illumina TruSeq adapters. Libraries were sequenced on an Illumina NovaSeq with 2 x 150 bp paired-end reads. From the authors' description of their analysis: The reads were demultiplexed and collapsed into UMI-guided consensus sequences using migec v1.2.7. Using mixcr v2.1.11, UMI consensuses were aligned to TRA and TRB V and J templates and then assembled into clonotypes. A clonotype was counted as expanded or contracted only when both edgeR and NoisET called the clonotype significant, with the noise models trained on biological replicates. For edgeR calls, a false discovery rate-adjusted p below 0.01 and a log2 fold-change threshold of 1 were applied. As an exploratory analysis of dynamics, max-normalized trajectories of the 1000 most abundant clonotypes were examined by PCA with hierarchical clustering. Separately sequenced CD4+ and CD8+ repertoires were used to assign a CD4 or CD8 phenotype to each responding clone. TCRdb reanalyzed the raw reads on its own, using fastp at Q25 for trimming and MiXCR for clone calling, and kept in-frame beta chains. Every CDR3 protein is listed once, alongside the most common genes and DNA of its rows. Clone size and V and J calls follow TCRdb, not the original study. Present in this sample are 220,000 or so distinct CDR3 sequences, around 8.8% of which were seen just once. The top ten clones comprise roughly 3.5% of the sample.

The chain links TRBV5-1 with TRBJ2-5, and perhaps TRBD2 as D gene, on 7 matching bases. Specimen: PBMCs or a T cell subset sorted from them (not recorded which). This sequence was found in a man aged 18 to 30 who had mild COVID-19 (a few samples of this study predate the infection). The sample titles of this study are shuffled in the database, so cell type and time point are left out; the donor was told from shared clones. At the DNA level, the sequence is TGCGCCAGCAGCTTAGGGGGGGGCCAAGAGACCCAGTACTTC. It encodes CASSLGGGQETQYF.